The clone carrying this TCR beta chain was picked up a small number of times. TCRdb ran MiXCR on the RT-PCR reads and lists one entry per CDR3 protein. The sample contains hundreds of thousands of distinct CDR3 sequences, approximately 11% of which appear only once. This entry is derived from a study of response to subunit inactivated influenza vaccine. Germline V gives CDR1 DFQATT, CDR2 SNEGSKA (reference sequence). The CDR3 sequence is 13 residues long. V was trimmed by 3 bases and J by 2 bases, leaving 11 bases between them. The same sample was also used in a study of T cells expressing NK-cell markers. That source reports: 5'RACE template switching with UMIs generated TCR beta cDNA.

This chain links TRBV20-1 with TRBJ2-7; D is perhaps TRBD1 (5 bases). The source material was PBMCs from blood, sampled on the day of vaccination. This TCR was recovered from a man aged 50-60 years who received an inactivated influenza vaccine. CDR3 coding DNA: TGCAGTGCTAGTGGGGCGGCCACCTACGAGCAGTACTTC. Its protein product is CSASGAATYEQYF.